The rows below give T cell receptor beta chains drawn from one sample of a study of CD8 T cells in Susac syndrome. MiXCR was run by TCRdb on the immunoSEQ multiplex PCR reads, yielding one entry per CDR3 protein. The table shows approximately 230,000 distinct CDR3 sequences, with 90% to 95% occurring only once. Material: CD4+ T cells from PBMCs. These receptor sequences come from a human donor with multiple sclerosis. The CDR3 runs from the conserved cysteine through the conserved F or W. A D gene is named only where the DNA matches it firmly. A clone size is listed for some rows: how often the clone was seen (once, few, many), or a class if it is expanded.

j_call v_call clone_size d_call cdr3_aa cdr3_nt
TRBJ1-1 TRBV6-1 - - CASSEIDSTEAFF TGTGCCAGCAGTGAAATCGATAGCACTGAAGCTTTCTTT
TRBJ2-2 TRBV20-1 - TRBD1 CSALRGQGSGGELFF TGCAGTGCTTTGAGAGGACAGGGCAGTGGCGGGGAGCTGTTTTTT
TRBJ1-1 TRBV16 - - CASSQSGNGGTEAFF TGTGCCAGCAGCCAATCGGGGAATGGGGGCACTGAAGCTTTCTTT
TRBJ2-4 TRBV7-2 - - CASSLGVLGIGNIQYF TGTGCCAGCAGCTTAGGGGTATTGGGGATCGGCAACATTCAGTACTTC
TRBJ2-3 TRBV18 - TRBD1 CASCVDSGGAGTDTQYF TGTGCCAGCTGCGTGGACTCAGGGGGCGCGGGCACAGATACGCAGTATTTT
TRBJ2-1 TRBV18 - - CASSPRGNSYNEQFF TGTGCCAGCTCACCCCGGGGGAATTCCTACAATGAGCAGTTCTTC
TRBJ1-2 TRBV29-1 - - CSVEDAPDGGYTF TGCAGCGTTGAAGATGCGCCGGATGGGGGCTACACCTTC
TRBJ1-1 TRBV12-3/TRBV12-4 - - CASSLSVGYTEAFF TGTGCCAGCAGTTTATCGGTGGGGTACACTGAAGCTTTCTTT
TRBJ1-2 TRBV6-1 few - CASTWESNYGYTF TGTGCCAGCACCTGGGAATCTAACTATGGCTACACCTTC
TRBJ2-1 TRBV5-1 - TRBD1 CASSSGTGGNEQFF TGCGCCAGCAGCTCCGGGACAGGGGGCAATGAGCAGTTCTTC
TRBJ1-1 TRBV6-1 - - CASSVLQAEAFF TGTGCCAGCAGTGTATTACAGGCCGAAGCTTTCTTT
TRBJ2-6 TRBV5-1 - - CASSLGSGRLALPGANVLTF TGCGCCAGCAGCTTGGGCAGCGGACGTTTGGCCCTCCCTGGGGCCAACGTCCTGACTTTC
TRBJ2-5 TRBV28 - - CASTLGETQYF TGTGCCAGCACCTTAGGGGAGACCCAGTACTTC
TRBJ1-2 TRBV18 - TRBD1 CASSLETGVSIGYTF TGTGCCAGCTCACTCGAGACAGGGGTCTCCATTGGCTACACCTTC
TRBJ1-1 TRBV30 - - CAWSVTGRNTEAFF TGTGCCTGGAGCGTAACAGGGAGGAACACTGAAGCTTTCTTT
TRBJ1-2 TRBV29-1 - TRBD1 CSVDRTGVGYTF TGCAGCGTTGACCGGACAGGGGTCGGCTACACCTTC
TRBJ1-5 TRBV4-1 - - CASSQAYPGSSNQPQHF TGCGCCAGCAGCCAAGCTTATCCGGGGAGCAGCAATCAGCCCCAGCATTTT
TRBJ1-5 TRBV24-1 - - CATSGENSNQPQHF TGTGCCACCAGTGGAGAGAATAGCAATCAGCCCCAGCATTTT
TRBJ2-3 TRBV3-1 - - CASSQGPGGTDTQYF TGTGCCAGCAGCCAAGGTCCAGGGGGCACAGATACGCAGTATTTT
TRBJ2-5 TRBV5-1 - TRBD2 CASRTSGGAGEETQYF TGCGCCAGCAGGACTAGCGGGGGGGCTGGAGAAGAGACCCAGTACTTC
TRBJ2-2 TRBV9 - - CASSPGLANTGELFF TGTGCCAGCAGCCCGGGACTCGCTAACACCGGGGAGCTGTTTTTT
TRBJ2-3 TRBV2 - - CASSELAQVDTQYF TGTGCCAGCAGTGAACTGGCCCAAGTAGATACGCAGTATTTT
TRBJ2-1 TRBV9 - - CASSVEHRSAGNEQFF TGTGCCAGCAGCGTAGAACACAGGTCGGCAGGCAATGAGCAGTTCTTC
TRBJ1-1 TRBV12-3/TRBV12-4 - TRBD1 CASSFTGGLVAFF TGTGCCAGCAGCTTCACAGGGGGGCTAGTAGCTTTCTTT
TRBJ1-2 TRBV7-9 - - CASSFAQSYGYTF TGTGCCAGCAGCTTCGCTCAGTCTTATGGCTACACCTTC
TRBJ2-6 TRBV5-4 few - CASSLRSGANVLTF TGTGCCAGCAGCTTGCGATCCGGGGCCAACGTCCTGACTTTC
TRBJ2-3 TRBV7-7 - - CASSPSWGGGGNTDTQYF TGTGCCAGCAGCCCATCTTGGGGGGGCGGGGGTAACACAGATACGCAGTATTTT
TRBJ2-2 TRBV6-5 - - CASSYSTLTFTGELFF TGTGCCAGCAGTTACTCGACACTTACTTTCACCGGGGAGCTGTTTTTT
TRBJ2-5 TRBV30 - TRBD2 CAWSIHLAGGETQYF TGTGCCTGGAGTATCCATCTAGCGGGGGGGGAGACCCAGTACTTC
TRBJ2-1 TRBV3-1 - TRBD2 CASSRSGSGINEQFF TGTGCCAGCAGCCGCAGTGGGAGCGGGATCAATGAGCAGTTCTTC
TRBJ2-1 TRBV3-1 - - CASSRRSNEQFF TGTGCCAGCAGCAGACGATCCAATGAGCAGTTCTTC
TRBJ2-3 TRBV5-1 - - CASSLVGSGDTQYF TGCGCCAGCAGCTTGGTTGGGTCGGGAGATACGCAGTATTTT
TRBJ2-5 TRBV11-1 - - CASSLGEDSQETQYF TGTGCCAGCAGCTTAGGGGAGGACAGCCAAGAGACCCAGTACTTC
TRBJ2-3 TRBV3-1 - TRBD2 CASSQTLAGGPDTQYF TGTGCCAGCAGCCAAACCCTAGCGGGGGGGCCAGATACGCAGTATTTT
TRBJ1-4 TRBV6-6 - TRBD1 CASSYPLDRGDEKLFF TGTGCCAGCAGTTACCCCCTCGACAGGGGAGATGAAAAACTGTTTTTT
TRBJ2-3 TRBV18 - - CASSPDGTHLTDTQYF TGTGCCAGCTCACCGGACGGGACACACCTCACAGATACGCAGTATTTT
TRBJ1-5 TRBV2 - - CAGTTGYNQPQHF TGTGCCGGGACCACGGGTTACAATCAGCCCCAGCATTTT
TRBJ1-5 TRBV3-1 - TRBD1 CASSKGAGGDIQPQHF TGTGCCAGCAGCAAGGGAGCAGGGGGCGATATTCAGCCCCAGCATTTT
TRBJ2-2 TRBV28 - TRBD1 CASSRPDRSDTGELFF TGTGCCAGCAGTCGCCCGGACAGGAGCGACACCGGGGAGCTGTTTTTT
TRBJ2-5 TRBV12-3/TRBV12-4 - TRBD2 CASSWTSGRLRETQYF TGTGCCAGCAGCTGGACTAGCGGGAGACTGAGAGAGACCCAGTACTTC
TRBJ2-2 TRBV7-9 - - CASSRGATGELFF TGTGCCAGCAGCCGGGGCGCCACCGGGGAGCTGTTTTTT
TRBJ2-5 TRBV28 - - CASSFRSPETQYF TGTGCCAGCAGTTTCCGATCCCCGGAGACCCAGTACTTC
TRBJ1-4 TRBV25-1 - TRBD1 CASSGYRGNEKLFF TGTGCCAGCAGTGGGTACAGGGGGAATGAAAAACTGTTTTTT
TRBJ2-4 TRBV5-6 - - CASSLGGAGIQYF TGTGCCAGCAGCTTGGGAGGGGCGGGCATTCAGTACTTC
TRBJ2-7 TRBV3-1 - - CASSPTRLSLTYEQYF TGTGCCAGCAGCCCGACTCGATTGAGCTTAACCTACGAGCAGTACTTC
TRBJ2-2 TRBV6-5 - - CASSYTREFTGRGAGELFF TGTGCCAGCAGTTACACAAGAGAATTCACAGGGAGAGGCGCCGGGGAGCTGTTTTTT
TRBJ1-5 TRBV6-6 once - CASSYSSGIQPQHF TGTGCCAGCAGTTACTCTTCGGGAATCCAGCCCCAGCATTTT
TRBJ2-1 TRBV7-2 - TRBD1 CASSLGGTGNYNEQFF TGTGCCAGCAGCTTAGGGGGGACAGGGAATTACAATGAGCAGTTCTTC
TRBJ1-1 TRBV20-1 once TRBD1 CSARAVDRANTEAFF TGCAGTGCTAGAGCCGTAGACAGGGCGAACACTGAAGCTTTCTTT
TRBJ1-3 TRBV9 - - CASSGRDLQTNGNTIYF TGTGCCAGCAGCGGACGAGATTTACAGACGAATGGAAACACCATATATTTT
TRBJ2-3 TRBV4-1 - - CASSQGQVSDTQYF TGCGCCAGCAGCCAAGGCCAAGTATCAGATACGCAGTATTTT
TRBJ2-3 TRBV7-9 - TRBD1 CASRMNGQVHTDTQYF TGTGCCAGCAGGATGAATGGACAGGTACACACAGATACGCAGTATTTT
TRBJ1-2 TRBV19 - - CASSTQQAPRYGYTF TGTGCCAGTAGTACCCAGCAGGCCCCGAGGTATGGCTACACCTTC